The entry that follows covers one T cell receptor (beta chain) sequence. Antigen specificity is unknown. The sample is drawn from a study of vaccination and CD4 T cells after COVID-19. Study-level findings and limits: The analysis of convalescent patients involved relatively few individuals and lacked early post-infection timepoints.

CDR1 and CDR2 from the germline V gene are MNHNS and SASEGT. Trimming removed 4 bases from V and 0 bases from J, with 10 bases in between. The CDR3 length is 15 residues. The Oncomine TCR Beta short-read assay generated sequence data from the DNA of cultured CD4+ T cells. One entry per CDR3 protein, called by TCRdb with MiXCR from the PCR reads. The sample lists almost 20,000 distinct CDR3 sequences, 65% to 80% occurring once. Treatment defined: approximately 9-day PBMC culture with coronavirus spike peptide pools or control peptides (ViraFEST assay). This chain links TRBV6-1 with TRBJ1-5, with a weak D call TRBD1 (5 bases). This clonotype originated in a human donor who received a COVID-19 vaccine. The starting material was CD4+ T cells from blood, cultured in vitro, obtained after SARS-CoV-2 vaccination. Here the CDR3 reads CASSVGGYSNQPQHF. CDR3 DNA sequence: TGTGCCAGCAGTGTGGGGGGATATAGCAATCAGCCCCAGCATTTT.